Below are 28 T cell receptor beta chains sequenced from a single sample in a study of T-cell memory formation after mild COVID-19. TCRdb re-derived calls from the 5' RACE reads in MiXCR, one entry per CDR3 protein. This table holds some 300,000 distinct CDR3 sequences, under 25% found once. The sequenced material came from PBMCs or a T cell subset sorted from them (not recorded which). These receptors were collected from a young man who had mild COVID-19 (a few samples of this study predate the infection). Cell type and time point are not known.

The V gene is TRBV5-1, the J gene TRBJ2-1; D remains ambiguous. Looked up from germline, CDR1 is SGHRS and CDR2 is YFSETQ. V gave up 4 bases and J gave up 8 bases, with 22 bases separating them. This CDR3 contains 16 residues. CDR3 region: CASSHRVKATQDEQFF. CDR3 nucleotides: TGCGCCAGCAGCCACCGGGTGAAGGCTACTCAAGATGAGCAGTTCTTC.

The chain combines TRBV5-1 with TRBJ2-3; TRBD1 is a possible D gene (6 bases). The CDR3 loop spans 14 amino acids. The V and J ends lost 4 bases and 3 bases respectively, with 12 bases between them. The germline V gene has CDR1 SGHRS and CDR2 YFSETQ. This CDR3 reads CASSIDQGTDTQYF. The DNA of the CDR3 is TGCGCCAGCAGCATAGACCAGGGGACAGATACGCAGTATTTT.

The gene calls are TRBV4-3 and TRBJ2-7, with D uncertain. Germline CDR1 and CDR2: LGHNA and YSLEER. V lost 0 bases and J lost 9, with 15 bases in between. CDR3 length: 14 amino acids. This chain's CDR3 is CASSQDLGFEWQYF. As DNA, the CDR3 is TGCGCCAGCAGCCAAGATTTGGGGTTCGAGTGGCAGTACTTC.

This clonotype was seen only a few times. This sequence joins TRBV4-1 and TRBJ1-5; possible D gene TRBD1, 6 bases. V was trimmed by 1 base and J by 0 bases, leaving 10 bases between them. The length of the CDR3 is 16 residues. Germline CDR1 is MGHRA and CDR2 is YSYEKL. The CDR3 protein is CASSQGTEYSNQPQHF. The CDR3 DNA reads TGCGCCAGCAGCCAAGGGACAGAGTATAGCAATCAGCCCCAGCATTTT.

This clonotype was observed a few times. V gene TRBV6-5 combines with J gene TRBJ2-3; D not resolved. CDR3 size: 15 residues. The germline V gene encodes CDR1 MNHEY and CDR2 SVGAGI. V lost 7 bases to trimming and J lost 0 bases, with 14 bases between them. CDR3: CASTQTAASTDTQYF. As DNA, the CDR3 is TGTGCCAGCACACAGACCGCCGCTAGCACAGATACGCAGTATTTT.

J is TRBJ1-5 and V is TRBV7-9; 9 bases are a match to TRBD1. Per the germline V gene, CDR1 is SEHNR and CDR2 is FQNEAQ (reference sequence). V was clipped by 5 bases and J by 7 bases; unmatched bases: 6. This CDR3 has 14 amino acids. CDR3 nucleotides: TGTGCCAGCAGCCAACAGGGGGCCAGGCAGCCCCAGCATTTT. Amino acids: CASSQQGARQPQHF.

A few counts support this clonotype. The DNA of the CDR3 is TGTGCCAGCAGTTCTGGGGAGCAGTACTTC. It specifies CASSSGEQYF. The chain has TRBV6-2 or TRBV6-3 and TRBJ2-7; D gene unclear. CDR1 and CDR2 (germline): MNHEY, SVGEGT. The V gene lost 4 bases and the J gene lost 7 bases, with 5 bases spanning the gap. The CDR3 is 10 residues long.

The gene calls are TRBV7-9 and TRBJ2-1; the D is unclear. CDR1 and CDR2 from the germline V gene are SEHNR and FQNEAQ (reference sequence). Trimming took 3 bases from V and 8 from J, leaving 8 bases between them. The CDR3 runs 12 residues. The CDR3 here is CASSFRTDEQFF. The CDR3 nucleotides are TGTGCCAGCAGCTTCCGGACCGATGAGCAGTTCTTC.

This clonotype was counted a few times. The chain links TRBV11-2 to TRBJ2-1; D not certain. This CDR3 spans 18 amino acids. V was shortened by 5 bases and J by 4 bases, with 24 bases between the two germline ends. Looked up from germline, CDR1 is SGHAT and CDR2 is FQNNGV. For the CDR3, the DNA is TGTGCCAGCAGCGACCTTTCTCCCGCCAGGATCCCATACAATGAGCAGTTCTTC. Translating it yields CASSDLSPARIPYNEQFF.

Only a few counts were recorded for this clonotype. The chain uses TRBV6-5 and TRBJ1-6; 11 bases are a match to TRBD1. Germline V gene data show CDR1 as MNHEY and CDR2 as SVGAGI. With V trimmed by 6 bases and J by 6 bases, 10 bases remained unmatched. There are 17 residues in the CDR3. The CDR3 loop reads CASRRPPGTGGNSPLHF. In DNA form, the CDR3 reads TGTGCCAGCAGGCGCCCACCGGGGACAGGGGGTAATTCACCCCTCCACTTT.

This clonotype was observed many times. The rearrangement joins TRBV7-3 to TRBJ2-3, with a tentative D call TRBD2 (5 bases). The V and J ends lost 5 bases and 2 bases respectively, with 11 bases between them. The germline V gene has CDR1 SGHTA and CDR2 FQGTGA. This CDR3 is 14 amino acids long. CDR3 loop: CASSASGYTDTQYF. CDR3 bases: TGTGCCAGCAGCGCCAGCGGTTACACAGATACGCAGTATTTT. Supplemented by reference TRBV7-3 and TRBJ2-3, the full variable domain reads GAGVSQTPSNKVTEKGKYVELRCDPISGHTALYWYRQSLGQGPEFLIYFQGTGAADDSGLPNDRFFAVRPEGSVSTLKIQRTERGDSAVYLCASSASGYTDTQYFGPGTRLTVL.

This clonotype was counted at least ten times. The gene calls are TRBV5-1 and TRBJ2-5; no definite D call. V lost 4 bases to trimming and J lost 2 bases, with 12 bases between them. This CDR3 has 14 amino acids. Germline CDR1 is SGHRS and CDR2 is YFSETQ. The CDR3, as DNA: TGCGCCAGCAGCCCTTCGGGCGGACAAGAGACCCAGTACTTC. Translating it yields CASSPSGGQETQYF.

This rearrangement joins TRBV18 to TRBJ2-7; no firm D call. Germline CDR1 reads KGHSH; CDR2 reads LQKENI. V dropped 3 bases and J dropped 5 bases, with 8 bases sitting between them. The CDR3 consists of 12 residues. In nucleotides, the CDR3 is TGTGCCAGCTCACCGGGAATAGACGAGCAGTACTTC. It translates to CASSPGIDEQYF.

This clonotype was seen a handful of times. The CDR3 loop is CSAPDRALVAFF. The CDR3 DNA reads TGCAGTGCTCCGGACAGGGCATTGGTAGCTTTCTTT. The chain employs TRBV20-1 and TRBJ1-1; the match to TRBD1 covers 8 bases. Per the germline V gene, CDR1 is DFQATT and CDR2 is SNEGSKA (reference sequence). The CDR3 extends over 12 amino acids. Losses at the gene ends were 5 bases for V and 10 bases for J; bases not matched to a gene: 9.

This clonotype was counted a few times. The CDR3 nucleotides are TGTGCCAGCTCACGCGGGACAGGGAGGAACACTGAAGCTTTCTTT. It yields the protein CASSRGTGRNTEAFF. The chain links TRBV18 to TRBJ1-1, with 9 bases lining up with TRBD1. The CDR3 runs to 15 residues. The germline gives CDR1 KGHSH, CDR2 LQKENI. Unmatched junction bases numbered 4, after V lost 4 bases and J lost 1 base.

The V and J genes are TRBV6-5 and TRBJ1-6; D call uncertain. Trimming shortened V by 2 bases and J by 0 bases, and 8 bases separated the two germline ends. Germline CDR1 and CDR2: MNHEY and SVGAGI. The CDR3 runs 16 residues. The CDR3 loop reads CASSYLRFSYNSPLHF. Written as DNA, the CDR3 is TGTGCCAGCAGTTACCTGCGCTTCTCCTATAATTCACCCCTCCACTTT.

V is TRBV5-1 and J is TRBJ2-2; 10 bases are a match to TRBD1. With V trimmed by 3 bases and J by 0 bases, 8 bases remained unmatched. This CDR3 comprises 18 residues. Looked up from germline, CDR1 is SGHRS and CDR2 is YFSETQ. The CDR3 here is CASSSGQGSFPNTGELFF. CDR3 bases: TGCGCCAGCAGCTCGGGACAGGGGTCATTTCCGAACACCGGGGAGCTGTTTTTT.

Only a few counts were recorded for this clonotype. CDR3 nucleotide sequence: TGTGCCAGCAGCTACGGACCCGGTGACAATGAGCAGTTCTTC. This codes for CASSYGPGDNEQFF. The genes are TRBV5-4 and TRBJ2-1; D is unclear. This CDR3 comprises 14 residues. Trimming took 3 bases from V and 5 from J, leaving 12 bases between them. Germline V gives CDR1 SGHNT, CDR2 YYREEE (reference sequence). The full variable domain, its missing parts supplied by reference TRBV5-4 and TRBJ2-1, is ETGVTQSPTHLIKTRGQQVTLRCSSQSGHNTVSWYQQALGQGPQFIFQYYREEENGRGNFPPRFSGLQFPNYSSELNVNALELDDSALYLCASSYGPGDNEQFFGPGTRLTVL.

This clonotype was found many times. CDR3: CASSPDAGRYSPLHF. The CDR3 DNA sequence: TGCGCCAGCAGCCCGGACGCAGGGAGGTATTCACCCCTCCACTTT. The V and J genes are TRBV5-1 and TRBJ1-6; maybe TRBD1 (5 bases). Germline lookup yields CDR1 SGHRS and CDR2 YFSETQ. CDR3 length equals 15 residues. Trimming removed 4 bases from V and 8 bases from J, with 16 bases in between.

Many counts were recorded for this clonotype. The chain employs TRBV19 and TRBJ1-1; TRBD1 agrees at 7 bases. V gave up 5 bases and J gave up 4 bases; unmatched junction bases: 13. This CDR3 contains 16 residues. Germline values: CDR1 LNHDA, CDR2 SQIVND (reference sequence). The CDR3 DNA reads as TGTGCCAGTAGTGCCCCATCAGGGGGGGTAAGCACTGAAGCTTTCTTT. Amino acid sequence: CASSAPSGGVSTEAFF.

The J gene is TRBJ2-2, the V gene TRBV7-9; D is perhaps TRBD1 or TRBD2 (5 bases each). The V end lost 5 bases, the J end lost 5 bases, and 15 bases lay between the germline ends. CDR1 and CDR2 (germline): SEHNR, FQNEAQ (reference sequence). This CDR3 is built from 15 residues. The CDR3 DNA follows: TGTGCCAGCAGCCAACCGGGACGAGGAACCGGGGAGCTGTTTTTT. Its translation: CASSQPGRGTGELFF.

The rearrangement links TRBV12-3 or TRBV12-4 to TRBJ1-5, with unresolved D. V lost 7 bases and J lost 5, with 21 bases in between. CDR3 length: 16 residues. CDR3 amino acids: CASKPSWANSDQPQHF. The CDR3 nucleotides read TGTGCCAGCAAGCCCAGTTGGGCGAACTCGGATCAGCCCCAGCATTTT.

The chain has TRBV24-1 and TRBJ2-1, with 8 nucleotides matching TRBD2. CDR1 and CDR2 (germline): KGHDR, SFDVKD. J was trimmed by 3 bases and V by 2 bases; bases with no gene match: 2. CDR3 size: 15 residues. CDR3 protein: CATSDSGTSYNEQFF. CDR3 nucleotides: TGTGCCACCAGTGATTCAGGGACTAGCTACAATGAGCAGTTCTTC.

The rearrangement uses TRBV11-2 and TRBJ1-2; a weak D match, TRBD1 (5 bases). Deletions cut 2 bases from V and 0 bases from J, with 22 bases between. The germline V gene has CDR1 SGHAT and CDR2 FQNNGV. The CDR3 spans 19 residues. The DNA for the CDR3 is TGTGCCAGCAGCTTAACCCTAAAGGGGATGGACAAATCTAACTATGGCTACACCTTC. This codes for CASSLTLKGMDKSNYGYTF.

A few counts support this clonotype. As DNA, the CDR3 is TGTGCCAGCAGCTCTGGGGGAATACAGTACGTC. This gives the protein CASSSGGIQYV. This chain uses TRBV7-2 with TRBJ2-7; D may match TRBD1 or TRBD2 (5 bases each). V lost 4 bases to trimming and J lost 10 bases, with 11 bases between them. The germline V gene has CDR1 SGHTA and CDR2 FQGNSA. The CDR3 totals 11 residues.

Here the CDR3 reads CASGASTDTQYF. The CDR3 nucleotides read TGTGCCAGCGGAGCCAGCACAGATACGCAGTATTTT. The chain has TRBV28 and TRBJ2-3; D is unresolved. CDR1 and CDR2 from the germline V gene are MDHEN and SYDVKM. The germline V and J ends were trimmed by 8 bases and 0 bases, with 6 bases remaining between them. There are 12 residues in the CDR3.

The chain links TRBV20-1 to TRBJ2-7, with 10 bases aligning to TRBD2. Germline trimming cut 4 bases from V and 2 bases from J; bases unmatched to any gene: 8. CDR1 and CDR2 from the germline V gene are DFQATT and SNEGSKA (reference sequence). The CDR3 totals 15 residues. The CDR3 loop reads CSATIAGGFAYEQYV. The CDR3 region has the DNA TGCAGTGCTACTATAGCGGGGGGCTTTGCCTACGAGCAGTACGTC.

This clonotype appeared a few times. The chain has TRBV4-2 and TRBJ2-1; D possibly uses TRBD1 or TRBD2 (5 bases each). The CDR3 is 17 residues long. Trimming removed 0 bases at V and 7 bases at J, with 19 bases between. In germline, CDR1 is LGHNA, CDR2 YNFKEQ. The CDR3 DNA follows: TGTGCCAGCAGCCAAGAGCTTCCGGGACGGGGCTCGAATGAGCAGTTCTTC. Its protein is CASSQELPGRGSNEQFF.